This TCR beta chain was sequenced for a study of blood T cells in healthy people across ages (dated by TCRdb to between 2014 and 2017). Study-wide context: In model experiments, roughly one uniquely barcoded TCR beta cDNA molecule per two T cells was captured by template switching. To track age-related changes in TCR beta repertoire diversity, the study relied on deep sequencing normalized with unique cDNA molecular identifiers. Four age groups were formed from the donors: young (average approximately 15 years), middle-aged (approximately 39), aged (around 68) and long-lived (about 80). To avoid experimental bias, donors of different ages were distributed randomly across sequencing lanes. The study analyzed two additional independent replicas of 1 million unique cDNA reads from the same blood draw for two donors, one aged 18 to 30 and one aged 80 or older. Overall results and qualifications from the work: Total diversity estimates from one million sequenced T cells were considered lower bounds and underestimates. Because the CMV infection status of the donors was unknown, age-related changes in expanded clonotypes may potentially have been confounded. A strong correlation was found between observed TCR beta diversity and the percentage of naive T cells measured by flow cytometry. Compared with the aged group, more naive CD4+ T cells, fewer expanded clones and increased TCR diversity were shown by the long-lived group, suggesting age selection. Because profiling used bulk unsorted PBMCs, naive and antigen-experienced compartments could not be compared conclusively. As age increased, observed TCR beta diversity per million T cells dropped in a roughly linear way, and a significant reduction was already evident by age about 40.

The donors were 40 or so Caucasian individuals from Russia, aged 6 to 90 years, who were systemically healthy. About 9.8 milliliters of peripheral blood were drawn from each donor into EDTA-treated Vacutainer tubes. Ficoll-Paque density-gradient centrifugation was used to isolate PBMCs, with at least 6.5 million per sample. Total RNA, at least 6 micrograms per sample, was extracted from PBMCs with Trizol reagent. For every donor, an aliquot of PBMCs went through flow cytometry to measure the percentages of naive CD45RAhigh/CD27high T cells. Measured from the cysteine to the phenylalanine, the CDR3 is 16 residues long. Only the CDR3 portion is preserved as DNA: 48 bases, with reading frame beginning at the first base. The CDR1 and CDR2 encoded by the germline V gene (reference sequence) are LNHNV and YYDKDF. Relative to germline, V is missing 4 bases and J is missing 0 bases, with 5 bases of the junction outside any gene match.

Of note for this clonotype: The specificity of this receptor is unknown. The record has no base qualities; no much larger clone is one base away.

The receptor library was made with 5' RACE. Instrument used: Illumina HiSeq 2500. A second roughly 6 to 12 cycle PCR used a sample-barcoded 5' primer and a J-beta primer mix. A unique molecular identifier was introduced onto each TCR beta cDNA molecule by a template-switch 5' adaptor carrying 12 random nucleotides. Each sample yielded at least 2.5 million CDR3-containing paired-end reads. First-strand cDNA was synthesized from all RNA with the Mint cDNA synthesis kit, primed by a TRBC-specific oligonucleotide. All cDNA was treated with uracil-DNA glycosylase and then went through a first 18-cycle PCR with the universal primers M1SS and BC2_uni_R. From the authors' description of their analysis: For normalization, 1 million high-quality reads, each with a distinct molecular identifier, were randomly selected from each sample. Reads sharing molecular identifiers were discarded rather than binned into consensus sequences. MiTCR, with a Q25 quality threshold and the strictest error-elimination algorithm, was used for CDR3 identification, clonotype clustering and error correction. A nonparametric unseen species model with Euler transformation was used to estimate a lower bound on total TCR beta diversity. TCRdb reprocessing: public reads trimmed at Q25 with fastp, clones called with MiXCR, in-frame beta chains kept. Under each unique CDR3 protein, matching rows form one entry showing the most common genes and DNA. What appears here as the V and J calls and clone size reflects TCRdb's work, not the paper's. Counted in this sample were about 970,000 distinct CDR3 sequences; roughly 51% of them appeared once. The top ten clonotypes cover about a fifth of the sample.

Specimen: blood. Recombination connected TRBV15 to TRBJ2-7, with 11 middle bases fitting TRBD2. The receptor was isolated from a woman aged 60-75 years in good health. The nucleotides are TGTGCCACCAGCAAAGGGACTAGCGGAATCTCCTACGAGCAGTACTTC. Protein translation: CATSKGTSGISYEQYF.